This T cell receptor (beta chain) is from a study of CD8+ T cells in alopecia areata. Treatment meaning: oral pan-JAK inhibitor, 5-10 mg twice daily. Reverse transcribed after extraction, RNA yielded cDNA as the sequencing template. The protocol was immunoSEQ multiplex PCR, while the TCRdb copy is restricted to in-frame clones and leaves out a portion. The sample lists roughly 100,000 clones, roughly 56% occurring once. V lost 2 bases to trimming and J lost 0 bases, with 7 bases between them. The CDR3 sequence is 15 residues long. Germline V CDR1 and CDR2: SEHNR, FQNEAQ (reference sequence). Material: CD8+ T cells sorted from blood, obtained at roughly week 55, from a patient treated with tofacitinib. V is TRBV7-9 and J is TRBJ2-2, with D uncertain. This TCR was recovered from a human donor with alopecia areata. In nucleotides, the CDR3 is TGTGCCAGCAGCTTACCGCTACCGAACACCGGGGAGCTGTTTTTT. Its translation: CASSLPLPNTGELFF.